Sequencing of this T cell receptor beta chain was carried out in a study of cytomegalovirus exposure and HLA in healthy donors. As for this clone: The junction and the germline gene differ at one end; a read error may be behind it.

PCR involved 60 Vbeta and 13 Jbeta primers. Sequencing was performed with immunoSEQ multiplex PCR; in TCRdb, only in-frame clones are kept and a portion is missing. The clone table shows about 190,000 clones, with the ten largest holding almost 6.5%. The V gene's germline CDR1 is SGHAT and CDR2 FQNNGV. The CDR3 has 13 amino acids. This receptor was taken from a man aged 30 to 45 in good health and CMV-seronegative. Material: PBMCs. The rearrangement joins TRBV11-2 to TRBJ1-4; D is uncertain. Here the CDR3 DNA reads TGTACCAGCAGCTTCTCCTTTAATGAAAAACTGTTTTTT. Translated, it gives CTSSFSFNEKLFF.